This TCR beta chain was captured in a study of T cells after yellow fever vaccination. General study points: Once the booster was given, most primary-vaccination clones reappeared, at approximately 97% for CD4 and more than 85% for CD8. Repertoires sorted by FACS could include abundant clonotypes that are contaminants from the bulk population.

This clonotype came up a few times. Its antigen is not known. They built TCR cDNA with 5'RACE template switching, a step that put in a universal primer site and UMIs. TCRdb ran MiXCR on the 5' RACE reads and lists one entry per CDR3 protein. The profile covers hundreds of thousands of distinct CDR3 sequences, with around 4.9% appearing a single time and around 3.3% taken by the ten largest. The V gene end was trimmed by 3 bases and the J gene end by 8 bases; junction bases not matched to a gene: 6. Germline CDR1 LGHDT, CDR2 YNNKEL (reference sequence). This CDR3 spans 16 amino acids. The V call is TRBV3-1, the J call TRBJ1-6; 11 positions agree with TRBD1. This clonotype originated in a man aged 18 to 30 who received the YFV17D yellow fever vaccine. This specimen was CD4+ T cells sorted from PBMCs, taken on the day of the yellow fever booster vaccination. CDR3 in DNA: TGTGCCAGCAGCCATTGGACAGGGGGCAAGGATTCACCCCTCCACTTT. Translated: CASSHWTGGKDSPLHF.